This T cell receptor beta chain was sequenced during a study of T-cell reconstitution after alpha-beta-depleted transplantation in children. Germline-derived CDR1 and CDR2 are MNHEY and SMNVEV (reference sequence). V dropped 5 bases and J dropped 6 bases, with 16 bases sitting between them. The CDR3 spans 14 residues. Study-level findings and limits: Counts and diversity of T cells one year after transplant came mostly from newly produced T cells. Several hundred rapidly expanded clones from non-depleted graft cells reportedly supplied alpha-beta T cells about two months post-transplant.

Preparation of the TCRbeta library used unique molecular identifiers. TCRdb re-analysed the PCR reads in MiXCR, keeping a single row per CDR3 protein. The sample contains some 6,700 distinct CDR3 sequences, around 15% of which appear only once. This clonotype is categorized as medium-sized. As yet, its antigen is unknown. Sample: PBMCs, taken before TCRalphabeta/CD19-depleted stem cell transplant. The chain employs TRBV27 and TRBJ1-1; no clear D gene. The sequence was collected from a boy aged 2-15 years with acute lymphoblastic leukemia, due to receive a stem cell transplant. CDR3 region: CASSMWTGGSEAFF. DNA of the CDR3: TGTGCCAGCAGTATGTGGACCGGTGGCTCTGAAGCTTTCTTT.